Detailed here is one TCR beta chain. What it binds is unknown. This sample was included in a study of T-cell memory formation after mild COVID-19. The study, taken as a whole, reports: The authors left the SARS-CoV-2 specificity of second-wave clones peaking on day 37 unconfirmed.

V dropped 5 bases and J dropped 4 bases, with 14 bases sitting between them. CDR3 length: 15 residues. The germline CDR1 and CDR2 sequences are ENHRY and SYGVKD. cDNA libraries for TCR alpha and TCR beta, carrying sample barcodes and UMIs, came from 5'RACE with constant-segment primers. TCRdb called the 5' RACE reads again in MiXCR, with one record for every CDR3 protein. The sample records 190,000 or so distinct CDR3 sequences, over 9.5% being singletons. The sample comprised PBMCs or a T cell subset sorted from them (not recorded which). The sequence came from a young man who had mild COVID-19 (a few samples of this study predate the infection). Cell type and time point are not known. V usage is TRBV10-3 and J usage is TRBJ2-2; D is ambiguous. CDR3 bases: TGTGCCATCAGTAAGGGCCAGACCTTCACCGGGGAGCTGTTTTTT. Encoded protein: CAISKGQTFTGELFF.